This TCR beta chain was documented in a study of beta chain features in type 1 diabetes. As for the study in general: Healthy donors and patients showed comparable age, gender and cell yields.

Study observations and caveats: The naive, central memory and Treg TCRB repertoires of patients appeared to be more similar to one another than those of healthy donors. Researchers could not determine here whether HLA type influences TCRB rearrangement. A PCR bias possibly favoring shorter templates would apply equally to patients and controls.

Germline values: CDR1 MNHEY, CDR2 SMNVEV (reference sequence). The CDR3 is made up of 14 amino acids. The V and J ends lost 10 bases and 1 base respectively, with 16 bases between them. Investigators reverse transcribed all isolated RNA, so they sequenced expressed TCRB transcripts. Data came from immunoSEQ multiplex PCR; TCRdb stores just in-frame clones and leaves some out. The table has 150,000 to 200,000 clones, 7% to 10% seen once. This clone was observed a handful of times. Its antigen is undetermined. The sequence derives from a woman aged 18-29 years in good health. The genes are TRBV27 and TRBJ1-1; the D is unclear. The sample was central memory CD4+ T cells from blood. In nucleotides, the CDR3 is TGTGCCACGCGAGCGTTAGCGGAGAACACTGAAGCTTTCTTT. It encodes CATRALAENTEAFF.